What follows are 15 T cell receptor beta chains derived from one specimen sequenced in a study of OX40 agonist ivuxolimab in advanced cancers. Data came from immunoSEQ multiplex PCR; TCRdb stores just in-frame clones and leaves some out. The sample holds some 140,000 clones; 93% are singletons and the top ten take roughly 1%. The input for sequencing was CD4+ or CD8+ T cells sorted from blood, taken in a trial of the OX40 agonist ivuxolimab. The receptor source for this set is an adult with an advanced solid tumor such as melanoma, head and neck, liver or kidney cancer.

The chain combines TRBV13 with TRBJ2-3, with 10 bases fitting TRBD2. This CDR3 comprises 16 residues. CDR1 and CDR2 from the germline V gene are PRHDT and FYEKMQ (reference sequence). J gave up 4 bases and V 5 bases, and 9 bases lay outside the gene matches. CDR3 in DNA: TGTGCCAGCAGCCATAAGCGGGGGGGTACACCAGATACGCAGTATTTT. It translates to CASSHKRGGTPDTQYF.

This clone is a singleton in its sample. This sequence joins TRBV6-5 and TRBJ2-7; unclear D gene. CDR1 is MNHEY, CDR2 SVGAGI, per germline. The length of the CDR3 is 13 residues. The V and J ends lost 2 bases and 0 bases respectively, with 5 bases between them. CDR3 sequence (DNA): TGTGCCAGCAGTTACCCCAGCTCCTACGAGCAGTACTTC. Protein product: CASSYPSSYEQYF.

The chain employs TRBV7-9 and TRBJ1-4; D perhaps matches TRBD1 (6 bases). V was shortened by 7 bases and J by 0 bases, with 12 bases between the two germline ends. The germline V gene has CDR1 SEHNR and CDR2 FQNEAQ (reference sequence). The CDR3 is 15 residues long. In nucleotides, the CDR3 is TGTGCCAGCAAGTACAGGGATGCAACTAATGAAAAACTGTTTTTT. This encodes CASKYRDATNEKLFF.

The CDR3: CASSRVTNQPQHF. The CDR3 DNA reads TGCGCCAGCAGCCGAGTAACAAATCAGCCCCAGCATTTT. The rearrangement links TRBV4-1 to TRBJ1-5; D is ambiguous. Trimming cost V 4 bases and J 4 bases, with 8 bases left between them. This CDR3 comprises 13 residues. Germline V gene data show CDR1 as MGHRA and CDR2 as YSYEKL.

V gene TRBV5-1 combines with J gene TRBJ2-1; 8 bases fit TRBD1. Looked up from germline, CDR1 is SGHRS and CDR2 is YFSETQ. The V gene end was trimmed by 6 bases and the J gene end by 7 bases; junction bases not matched to a gene: 6. This CDR3 has 13 amino acids. Here the CDR3 reads CASTRTGRNEQFF. CDR3 in DNA: TGCGCCAGCACTCGGACAGGGCGGAATGAGCAGTTCTTC.

The gene calls are TRBV7-9 and TRBJ1-3, with TRBD1 as a possible D gene (6 bases). Per the germline V gene, CDR1 is SEHNR and CDR2 is FQNEAQ (reference sequence). V was pared by 4 bases and J by 4 bases, with 14 bases between. The CDR3 is 15 residues long. CDR3 in amino acids: CASSSTGLLGNTIYF. CDR3 nucleotide sequence: TGTGCCAGCAGCTCCACAGGGCTCCTCGGAAACACCATATATTTT.

The V call is TRBV6-1, the J call TRBJ1-5; D gene unclear. This CDR3 spans 15 amino acids. In germline, CDR1 is MNHNS, CDR2 SASEGT. The V and J ends lost 1 base and 9 bases respectively, with 16 bases between them. The CDR3 is CASSEDTLGRRPQHF. The CDR3 nucleotides read TGTGCCAGCAGTGAAGACACCCTCGGGCGAAGGCCCCAGCATTTT.

J is TRBJ2-3 and V is TRBV7-2; 8 nucleotides match TRBD2. Germline V gene data show CDR1 as SGHTA and CDR2 as FQGNSA. With 6 bases clipped from V and 0 bases from J, the junction kept 8 bases outside the gene matches. The CDR3 extends over 16 amino acids. The CDR3 loop is CASRSRGGLSTDTQYF. The CDR3 DNA reads as TGTGCCAGCAGGAGCCGGGGGGGTCTAAGCACAGATACGCAGTATTTT.

This chain joins TRBV4-1 and TRBJ2-3; perhaps D is TRBD1 or TRBD2 (5 bases each). In germline, CDR1 is MGHRA, CDR2 YSYEKL. The CDR3 consists of 15 residues. V shed 3 bases and J shed 3 bases, with 13 bases lying between them. CDR3 region: CASSHKGPDTDTQYF. In DNA, the CDR3 is TGCGCCAGCAGCCACAAGGGACCGGATACAGATACGCAGTATTTT.

J is TRBJ1-5 and V is TRBV18, with 7 bases matching TRBD1. Germline V CDR1 and CDR2: KGHSH, LQKENI. This CDR3 contains 15 residues. Germline trimming cut 4 bases from V and 7 bases from J; bases unmatched to any gene: 10. CDR3 coding DNA: TGTGCCAGCTCACGGGATACAGGGGTCAGGCAGCCCCAGCATTTT. This translates into CASSRDTGVRQPQHF.

This sequence joins TRBV6-1 and TRBJ2-7; 7 nucleotides align to TRBD2. This CDR3 is built from 14 residues. Germline CDR1 reads MNHNS; CDR2 reads SASEGT. Unmatched junction bases numbered 2, after V lost 3 bases and J lost 0 bases. In nucleotides, the CDR3 is TGTGCCAGCAGTGACCTAGCGGTCTCCTACGAGCAGTACTTC. This translates into CASSDLAVSYEQYF.

This clone was seen once. The CDR3 spells CASSNRQSMQETQYF. DNA for the CDR3: TGTGCCAGCAGCAACCGACAGAGTATGCAAGAGACCCAGTACTTC. The chain joins TRBV7-2 to TRBJ2-5; TRBD1 is a possible D gene (5 bases). Germline V gene sequence: CDR1 SGHTA, CDR2 FQGNSA. V was cut by 5 bases and J by 2 bases, with 15 bases left in between. This CDR3 is built from 15 residues.

DNA for the CDR3: TGTGCCAGCAGTCCGGGACCCGAAGTACAGCCCCAGCATTTT. Its protein is CASSPGPEVQPQHF. This chain connects TRBV5-6 to TRBJ1-5, with D possibly matching TRBD1 (5 bases). The CDR3 contains 14 residues. CDR1 SGHDT and CDR2 YYEEEE come from the germline V gene. Between the trimmed V and J ends, which lost 5 bases and 7 bases, there was a span of 16 bases.

The chain recombines TRBV19 with TRBJ2-2; 13 nucleotides agree with TRBD2. The CDR3 totals 18 residues. Losses at the gene ends were 3 bases for V and 7 bases for J; bases not matched to a gene: 11. Germline V gives CDR1 LNHDA, CDR2 SQIVND (reference sequence). In DNA form, the CDR3 reads TGTGCCAGTAGTATTAAGGGAGGACTAGCGGGAGAGGTCGGGGAGCTGTTTTTT. Its translation is CASSIKGGLAGEVGELFF. The full variable domain, with the rest looked up from reference TRBV19 and TRBJ2-2, is DGGITQSPKYLFRKEGQNVTLSCEQNLNHDAMYWYRQDPGQGLRLIYYSQIVNDFQKGDIAEGYSVSREKKESFPLTVTSAQKNPTAFYLCASSIKGGLAGEVGELFFGEGSRLTVL.

The chain is built from TRBV6-4 and TRBJ1-1; D might be TRBD1 (6 bases). CDR1 is MRHNA and CDR2 is SNTAGT in the germline V gene. The ends were cut back, 6 bases at V and 1 base at J, with 18 bases in the middle. The CDR3 is 16 residues long. In DNA form, the CDR3 reads TGTGCCAGCAGACCCCTAGGGGGGGCATCGAACACTGAAGCTTTCTTT. Residues: CASRPLGGASNTEAFF.